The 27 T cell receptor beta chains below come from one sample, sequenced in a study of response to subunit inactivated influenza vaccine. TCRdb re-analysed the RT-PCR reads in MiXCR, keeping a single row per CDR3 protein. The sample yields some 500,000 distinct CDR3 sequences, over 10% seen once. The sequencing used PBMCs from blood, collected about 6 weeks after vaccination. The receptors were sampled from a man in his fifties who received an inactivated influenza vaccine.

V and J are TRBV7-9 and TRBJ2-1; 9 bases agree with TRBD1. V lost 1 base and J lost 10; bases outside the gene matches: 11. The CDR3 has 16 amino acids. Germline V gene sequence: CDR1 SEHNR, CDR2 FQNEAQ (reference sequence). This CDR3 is CASSLDPGQGAKEQFF. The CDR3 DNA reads TGTGCCAGCAGCTTAGACCCGGGACAGGGAGCTAAGGAGCAGTTCTTC.

The CDR3 loop reads CASSLSAFEQYF. The DNA of the CDR3 is TGTGCCAGCAGCTTAAGCGCTTTCGAGCAGTACTTC. V and J are TRBV7-2 and TRBJ2-7; D unresolved. Trimming cost V 2 bases and J 6 bases, with 8 bases left between them. Germline V CDR1 and CDR2: SGHTA, FQGNSA. This CDR3 has 12 residues.

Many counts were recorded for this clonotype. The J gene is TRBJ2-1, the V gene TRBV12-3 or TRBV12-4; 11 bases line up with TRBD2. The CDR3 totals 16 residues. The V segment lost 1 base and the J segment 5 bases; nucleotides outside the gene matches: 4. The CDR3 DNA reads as TGTGCCAGCAGTTTAGGTGGGGGACTAGCGGACAATGAGCAGTTCTTC. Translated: CASSLGGGLADNEQFF.

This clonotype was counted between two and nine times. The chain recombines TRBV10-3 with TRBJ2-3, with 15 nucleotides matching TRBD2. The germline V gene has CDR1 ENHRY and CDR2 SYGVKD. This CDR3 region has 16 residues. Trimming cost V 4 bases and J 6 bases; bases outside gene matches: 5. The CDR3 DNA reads TGTGCCATCAGTGGGGGACTAGCGGGAGGATACGATACGCAGTATTTT. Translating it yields CAISGGLAGGYDTQYF.

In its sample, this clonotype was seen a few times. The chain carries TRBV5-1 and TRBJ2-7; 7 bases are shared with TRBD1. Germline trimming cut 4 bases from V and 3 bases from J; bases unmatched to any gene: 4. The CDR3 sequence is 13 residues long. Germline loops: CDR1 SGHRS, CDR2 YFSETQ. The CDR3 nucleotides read TGCGCCAGCAGCGCCTGGACAGGCTACGAGCAGTACTTC. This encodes CASSAWTGYEQYF.

This CDR3 reads CASSVSGKAGELFF. The CDR3 nucleotides are TGTGCCAGCAGTGTTAGCGGGAAAGCCGGGGAGCTGTTTTTT. The rearrangement links TRBV7-2 to TRBJ2-2, with 8 bases that match TRBD2. The CDR3 is 14 residues long. The germline V gene encodes CDR1 SGHTA and CDR2 FQGNSA. V shed 6 bases and J 6 bases; nucleotides not matched to a gene: 6.

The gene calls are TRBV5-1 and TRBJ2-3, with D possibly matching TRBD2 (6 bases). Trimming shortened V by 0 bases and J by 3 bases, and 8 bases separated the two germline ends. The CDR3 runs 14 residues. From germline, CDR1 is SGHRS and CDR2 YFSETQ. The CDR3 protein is CASSLGSGTDTQYF. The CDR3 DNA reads TGCGCCAGCAGCTTGGGTAGCGGAACAGATACGCAGTATTTT.

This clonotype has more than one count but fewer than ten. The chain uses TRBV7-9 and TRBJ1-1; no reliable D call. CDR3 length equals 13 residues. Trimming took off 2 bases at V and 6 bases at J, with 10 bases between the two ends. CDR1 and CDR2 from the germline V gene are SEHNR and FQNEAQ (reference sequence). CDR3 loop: CASSLTRWAEAFF. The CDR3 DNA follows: TGTGCCAGCAGCTTAACGAGGTGGGCTGAAGCTTTCTTT.

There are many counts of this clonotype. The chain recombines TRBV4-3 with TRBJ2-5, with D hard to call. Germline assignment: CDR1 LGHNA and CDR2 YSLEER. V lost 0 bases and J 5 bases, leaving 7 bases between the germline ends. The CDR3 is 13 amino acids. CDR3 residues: CASSQEIRETQYF. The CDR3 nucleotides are TGCGCCAGCAGCCAAGAAATTCGGGAGACCCAGTACTTC.

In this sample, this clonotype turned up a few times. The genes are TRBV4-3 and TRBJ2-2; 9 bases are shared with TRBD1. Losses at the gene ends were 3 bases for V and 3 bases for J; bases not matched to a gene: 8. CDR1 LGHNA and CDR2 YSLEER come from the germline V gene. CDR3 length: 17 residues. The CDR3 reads CASSHSTGQGYTGELFF. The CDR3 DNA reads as TGCGCCAGCAGCCATTCTACGGGACAGGGTTACACCGGGGAGCTGTTTTTT.

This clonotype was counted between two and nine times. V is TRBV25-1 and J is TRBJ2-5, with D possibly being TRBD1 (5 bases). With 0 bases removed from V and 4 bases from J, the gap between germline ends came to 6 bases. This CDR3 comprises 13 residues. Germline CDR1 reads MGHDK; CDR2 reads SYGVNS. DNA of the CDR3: TGTGCCAGCAGTGAATATGGGGCAGAGACCCAGTACTTC. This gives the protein CASSEYGAETQYF.

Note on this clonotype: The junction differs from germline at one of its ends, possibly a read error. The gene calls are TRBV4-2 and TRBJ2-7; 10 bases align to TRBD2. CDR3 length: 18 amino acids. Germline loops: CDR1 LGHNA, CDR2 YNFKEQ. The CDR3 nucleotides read TGTGCCAGCAGCCAAGTTATGAGCGGGAGGGCCGATTCCTCCGAGCAGTACTTC. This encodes CASSQVMSGRADSSEQYF.

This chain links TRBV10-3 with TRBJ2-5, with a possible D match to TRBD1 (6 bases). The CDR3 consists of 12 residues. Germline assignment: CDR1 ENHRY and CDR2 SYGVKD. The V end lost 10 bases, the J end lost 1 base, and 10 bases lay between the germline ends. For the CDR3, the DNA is TGTGCCACCCGGACAGCCCAAGAGACCCAGTACTTC. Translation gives CATRTAQETQYF.

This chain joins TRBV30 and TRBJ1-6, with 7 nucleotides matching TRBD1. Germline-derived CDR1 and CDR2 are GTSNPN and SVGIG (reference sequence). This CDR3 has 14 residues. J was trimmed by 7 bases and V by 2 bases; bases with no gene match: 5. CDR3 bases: TGTGCCTGGAGTTTTAGGGGGCAAAATTCACCCCTCCACTTT. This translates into CAWSFRGQNSPLHF.

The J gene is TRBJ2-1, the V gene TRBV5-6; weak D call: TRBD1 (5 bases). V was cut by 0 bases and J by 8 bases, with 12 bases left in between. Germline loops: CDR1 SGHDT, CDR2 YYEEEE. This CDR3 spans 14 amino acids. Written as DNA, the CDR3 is TGTGCCAGCAGCTTGGGGTCAAGGGGCGATGAGCAGTTCTTC. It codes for CASSLGSRGDEQFF.

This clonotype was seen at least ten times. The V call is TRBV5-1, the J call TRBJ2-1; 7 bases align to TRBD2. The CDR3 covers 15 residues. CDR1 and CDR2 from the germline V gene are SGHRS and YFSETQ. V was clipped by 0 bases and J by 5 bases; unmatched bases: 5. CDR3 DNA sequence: TGCGCCAGCAGCTTGGGAGCTAGCGGTCACAATGAGCAGTTCTTC. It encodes CASSLGASGHNEQFF. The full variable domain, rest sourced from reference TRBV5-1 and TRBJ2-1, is KAGVTQTPRYLIKTRGQQVTLSCSPISGHRSVSWYQQTPGQGLQFLFEYFSETQRNKGNFPGRFSGRQFSNSRSEMNVSTLELGDSALYLCASSLGASGHNEQFFGPGTRLTVL.

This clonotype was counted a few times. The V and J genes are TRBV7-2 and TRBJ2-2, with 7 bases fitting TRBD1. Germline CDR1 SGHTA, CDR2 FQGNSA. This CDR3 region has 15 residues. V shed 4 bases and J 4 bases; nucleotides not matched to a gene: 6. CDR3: CASSSQTGITGELFF. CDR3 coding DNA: TGTGCCAGCAGCTCCCAGACAGGGATCACCGGGGAGCTGTTTTTT.

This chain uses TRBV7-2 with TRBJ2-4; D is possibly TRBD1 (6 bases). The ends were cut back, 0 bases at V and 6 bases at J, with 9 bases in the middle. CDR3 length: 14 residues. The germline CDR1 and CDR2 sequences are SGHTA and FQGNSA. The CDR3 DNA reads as TGTGCCAGCAGCTTAGCGCAGGGGTCAAACATTCAGTACTTC. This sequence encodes CASSLAQGSNIQYF. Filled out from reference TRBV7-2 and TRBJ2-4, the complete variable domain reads GAGVSQSPSNKVTEKGKDVELRCDPISGHTALYWYRQSLGQGLEFLIYFQGNSAPDKSGLPSDRFSAERTGGSVSTLTIQRTQQEDSAVYLCASSLAQGSNIQYFGAGTRLSVL.

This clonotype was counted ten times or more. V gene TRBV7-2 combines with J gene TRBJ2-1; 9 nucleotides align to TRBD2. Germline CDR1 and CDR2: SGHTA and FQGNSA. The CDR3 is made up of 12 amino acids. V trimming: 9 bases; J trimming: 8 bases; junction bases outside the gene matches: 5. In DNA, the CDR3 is TGTGCCAGGCGGGAGGGGGAGGATGAGCAGTTCTTC. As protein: CARREGEDEQFF.

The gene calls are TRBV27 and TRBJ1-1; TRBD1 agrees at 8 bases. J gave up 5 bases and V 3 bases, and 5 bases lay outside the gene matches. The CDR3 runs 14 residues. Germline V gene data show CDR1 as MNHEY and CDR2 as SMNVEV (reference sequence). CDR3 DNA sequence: TGTGCCAGCAGTTTCAGGGGGCTATTAACTGAAGCTTTCTTT. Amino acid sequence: CASSFRGLLTEAFF.

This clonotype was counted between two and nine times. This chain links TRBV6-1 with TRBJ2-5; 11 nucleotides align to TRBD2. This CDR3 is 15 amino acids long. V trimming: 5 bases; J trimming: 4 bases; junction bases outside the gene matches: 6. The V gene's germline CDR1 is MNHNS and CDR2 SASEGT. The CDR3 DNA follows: TGTGCCAGCAGTCGCCCCGGGACTAGCGGAGAGACCCAGTACTTC. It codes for CASSRPGTSGETQYF.

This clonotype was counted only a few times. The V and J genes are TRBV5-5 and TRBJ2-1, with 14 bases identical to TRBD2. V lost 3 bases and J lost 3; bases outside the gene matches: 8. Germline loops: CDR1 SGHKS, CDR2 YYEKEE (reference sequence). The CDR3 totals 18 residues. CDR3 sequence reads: CASSSRRLAGGLYNEQFF. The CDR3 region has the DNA TGTGCCAGCAGCTCTCGGCGACTAGCGGGGGGGCTCTACAATGAGCAGTTCTTC.

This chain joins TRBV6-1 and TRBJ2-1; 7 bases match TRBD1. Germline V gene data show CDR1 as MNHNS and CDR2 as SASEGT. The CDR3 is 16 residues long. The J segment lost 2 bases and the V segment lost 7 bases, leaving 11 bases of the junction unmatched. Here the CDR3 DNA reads TGTGCCAGCACCGGAAGACAGGGCGTCGCCTACAATGAGCAGTTCTTC. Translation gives CASTGRQGVAYNEQFF.

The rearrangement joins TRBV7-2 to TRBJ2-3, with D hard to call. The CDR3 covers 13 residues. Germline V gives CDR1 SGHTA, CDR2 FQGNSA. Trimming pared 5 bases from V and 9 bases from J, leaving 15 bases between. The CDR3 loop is CASSVTDQGTQYF. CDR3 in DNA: TGTGCCAGCAGCGTGACGGACCAAGGCACGCAGTATTTT.

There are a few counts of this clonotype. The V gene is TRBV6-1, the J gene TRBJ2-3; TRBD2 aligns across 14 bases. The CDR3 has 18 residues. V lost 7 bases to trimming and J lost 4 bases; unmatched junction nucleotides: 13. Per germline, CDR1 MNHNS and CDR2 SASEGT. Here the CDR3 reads CASTKTSGGAPSPDTQYF. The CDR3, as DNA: TGTGCCAGCACCAAGACTAGCGGGGGGGCCCCATCCCCAGATACGCAGTATTTT.

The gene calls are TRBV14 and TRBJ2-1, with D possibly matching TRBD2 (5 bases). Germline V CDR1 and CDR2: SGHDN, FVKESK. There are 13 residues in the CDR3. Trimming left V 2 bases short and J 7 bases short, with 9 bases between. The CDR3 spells CASSQMTGNEQFF. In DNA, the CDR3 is TGTGCCAGCAGCCAAATGACGGGGAATGAGCAGTTCTTC.

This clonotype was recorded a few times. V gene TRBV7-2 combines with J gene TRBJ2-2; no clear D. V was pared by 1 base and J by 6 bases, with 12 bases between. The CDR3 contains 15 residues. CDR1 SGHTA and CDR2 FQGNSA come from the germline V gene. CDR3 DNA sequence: TGTGCCAGCAGCTTAGTCGTCAGAGTCCCCGGGGAGCTGTTTTTT. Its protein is CASSLVVRVPGELFF.